This TCR beta chain was observed in a study of shared T cell receptors in the human thymus (dated by TCRdb to the early 2020s). Concerning the study at large: The study examined how the human thymus generates shared, self-reactive T-cell receptor alpha chains.

To prepare the library, the immunoSEQ multiplex PCR assay was applied. What TCRdb holds here is the immuneACCESS table cut down to in-frame rearrangements. Part of the clones is not present; checked against another copy, under half of the missing clones reflect an unresolved V gene, and the others are unexplained. For this sample the table gives about 660,000 clones, of which approximately 88% were detected only once. Around 0.01% of the sample is in the top ten clones. From the cysteine through the phenylalanine, the CDR3 covers 17 amino acids. Solely the CDR3 DNA is kept, with 51 bases framed from the first base. Based on the germline V gene, the CDR1 and CDR2 sequences are SQVTM and ANQGSEA. After removal of 5 bases from V and 6 bases from J, the junction retains 17 bases not matched to a gene. Worth noting for this clone: The specificity of this receptor is unknown. Base qualities were left out, and no much larger clone turns up one base away.

The same specimen was also included in a second study, on human thymus T cells. That second report states: Donors were immunologically healthy infants undergoing open corrective cardiac surgery for congenital heart defects in Finland. Thymus tissue was collected as surgical resects that were removed during corrective cardiac surgery. Both the thymic and the peripheral blood repertoires appeared to show biased V and J gene segment usage. The related research found that thymic TCR repertoires overlapped highly between unrelated individuals. The study used roughly 8 infant thymus samples plus four related peripheral blood samples to characterize TCR alpha and beta repertoires. Donor ages ranged from about 6 to 244 days, and the cohort comprised five or six male and a couple of female infants. After being mechanically released from the tissue, thymocytes were kept at -70 degrees C in pellets of about 8.5-30 million cells. A QIAsymphony instrument was used to extract genomic DNA from frozen cell pellets. TCRB and TCRAD loci were amplified from a standardized quantity of quality-controlled genomic DNA using the immunoSEQ multiplex PCR assay. The amplicons covered the V(D)J region and were long enough to include the CDR3 and to identify the V and J genes. The commercial immunoSEQ service was used to sequence amplicons on an Illumina platform. Primer bias and sequencing errors were corrected using previously described methods, and TCRAD and TCRB definitions followed the IMGT database. Repertoires were analysed with immunoSEQ Analyzer 3.0 and VDJTools, covering basic statistics, V/J segment usage, diversity estimates, rarefaction and pairwise overlap. Diversity was estimated using the Chao1, ChaoE, Efron-Thisted, Shannon and inverse Simpson indices, and was also estimated on datasets down-sampled to the size of the smallest sample. For repertoire overlap, CDR3 nucleotide sequence, V gene and J gene had to match strictly, and clustering was done by Jaccard-based multidimensional scaling. On average, thymus samples yielded 750,000 to 1,000,000 unique TCRB clonotypes, whereas blood samples yielded approximately 90,000.

The sequenced sample consisted of thymocytes. The chain employs TRBV29-1 and TRBJ2-1; the central 9 bases match TRBD2. The TCR sequence derives from a boy under three years old with a congenital heart defect. Donor details come from another sample of the same person, matched by shared clones. The CDR3 amino acid sequence is: CSVRPLAGLPRGNEQFF. The DNA reads as follows: TGCAGCGTTCGACCCCTAGCGGGGCTCCCTAGGGGCAATGAGCAGTTCTTC.